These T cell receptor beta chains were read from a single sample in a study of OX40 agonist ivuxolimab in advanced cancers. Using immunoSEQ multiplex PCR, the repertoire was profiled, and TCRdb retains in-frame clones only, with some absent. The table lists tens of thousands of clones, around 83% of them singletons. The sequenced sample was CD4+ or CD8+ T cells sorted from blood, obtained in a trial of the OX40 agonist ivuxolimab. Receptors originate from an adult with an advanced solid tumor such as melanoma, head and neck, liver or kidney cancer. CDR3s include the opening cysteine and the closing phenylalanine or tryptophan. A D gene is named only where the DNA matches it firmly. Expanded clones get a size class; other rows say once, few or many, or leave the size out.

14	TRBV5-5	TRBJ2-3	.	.	CASSLGAGADTQYF	TGTGCCAGCAGCTTGGGGGCCGGGGCAGATACGCAGTATTTT
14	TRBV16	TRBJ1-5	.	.	CASSLQAGDQPQHF	TGTGCCAGCAGTCTACAGGCAGGGGATCAGCCCCAGCATTTT
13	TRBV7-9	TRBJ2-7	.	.	CASSTRRTYEQYF	TGTGCCAGCAGCACCCGACGAACCTACGAGCAGTACTTC
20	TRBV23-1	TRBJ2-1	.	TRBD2	CASRQTYPGLAGATYNEQFF	TGCGCCAGCAGACAGACTTATCCGGGACTAGCGGGAGCAACCTACAATGAGCAGTTCTTC
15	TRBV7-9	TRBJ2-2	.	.	CASSLASVNTGELFF	TGTGCCAGCAGCTTAGCTTCCGTGAACACCGGGGAGCTGTTTTTT
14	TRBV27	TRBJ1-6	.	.	CASGRGGGNSPLHF	TGTGCCAGCGGGCGCGGGGGGGGAAATTCACCCCTCCACTTT
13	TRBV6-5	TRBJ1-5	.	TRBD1	CASSRQGHQPQHF	TGTGCCAGCAGTCGACAGGGGCATCAGCCCCAGCATTTT
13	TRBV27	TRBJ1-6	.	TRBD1	CATRQGPNSPLHF	TGTGCCACTAGACAGGGACCTAATTCACCCCTCCACTTT
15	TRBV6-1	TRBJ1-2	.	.	CASSKAWGSNYGYTF	TGTGCCAGCAGTAAGGCCTGGGGATCTAACTATGGCTACACCTTC
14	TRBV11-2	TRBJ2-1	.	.	CASSFAATYNEQFF	TGTGCCAGCAGCTTCGCCGCCACTTACAATGAGCAGTTCTTC
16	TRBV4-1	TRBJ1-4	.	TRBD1	CASSQVDRGTNEKLFF	TGCGCCAGCAGCCAAGTCGACAGGGGAACTAATGAAAAACTGTTTTTT
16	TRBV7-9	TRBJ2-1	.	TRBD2	CASSSLAGVAYNEQFF	TGTGCCAGCAGCTCTCTAGCGGGCGTTGCCTACAATGAGCAGTTCTTC
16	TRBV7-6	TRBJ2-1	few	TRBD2	CASSLGGASGRAEQFF	TGTGCCAGCAGCTTAGGGGGAGCTAGCGGGAGGGCGGAGCAGTTCTTC
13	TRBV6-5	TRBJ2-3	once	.	CASRPVSPDTQYF	TGTGCCAGCAGGCCCGTTAGCCCAGATACGCAGTATTTT
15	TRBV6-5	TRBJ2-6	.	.	CASQRTNHGANVLTF	TGTGCCAGTCAGAGGACGAACCATGGGGCCAACGTCCTGACTTTC
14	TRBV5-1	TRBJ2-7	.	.	CASSFYESSYEQYF	TGCGCCAGCAGCTTTTACGAGAGCTCCTACGAGCAGTACTTC
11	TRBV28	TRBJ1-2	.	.	CASTGLGGYTF	TGTGCCAGCACGGGATTGGGTGGCTACACCTTC
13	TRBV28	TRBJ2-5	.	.	CASSGGGQETQYF	TGTGCCAGCAGCGGTGGAGGACAAGAGACCCAGTACTTC
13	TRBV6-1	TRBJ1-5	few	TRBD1	CASRGQVDQPQHF	TGTGCCAGCAGAGGACAGGTTGATCAGCCCCAGCATTTT
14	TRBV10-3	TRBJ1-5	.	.	CAISRQDDNQPQHF	TGTGCCATCAGTCGGCAGGATGACAATCAGCCCCAGCATTTT
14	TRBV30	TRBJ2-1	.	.	CAWSSWGGGNEQFF	TGTGCCTGGAGTAGCTGGGGGGGCGGGAATGAGCAGTTCTTC
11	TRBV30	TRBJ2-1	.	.	CAWSVGGLEFF	TGTGCCTGGAGTGTAGGTGGACTCGAGTTCTTC
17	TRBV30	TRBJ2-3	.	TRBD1	CAWSVPGQGSLADTQYF	TGTGCCTGGAGTGTACCGGGACAGGGGTCCCTCGCAGATACGCAGTATTTT
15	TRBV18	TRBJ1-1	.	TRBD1	CASSPGTVSNTEAFF	TGTGCCAGCTCACCTGGGACAGTTTCGAACACTGAAGCTTTCTTT
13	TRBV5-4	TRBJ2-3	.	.	CASSLSATDTQYF	TGTGCCAGCAGCTTGTCGGCTACAGATACGCAGTATTTT
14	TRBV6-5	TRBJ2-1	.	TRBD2	CASSYRTSWDEQFF	TGTGCCAGCAGTTACCGGACTAGTTGGGATGAGCAGTTCTTC
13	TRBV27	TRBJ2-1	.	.	CAVLRADYNEQFF	TGTGCCGTCCTAAGAGCAGACTACAATGAGCAGTTCTTC
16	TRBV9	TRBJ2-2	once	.	CASSAVSGLNTGELFF	TGTGCCAGCAGCGCGGTAAGCGGGTTGAACACCGGGGAGCTGTTTTTT
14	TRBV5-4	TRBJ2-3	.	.	CASSLPAGTDTQYF	TGTGCCAGCAGCTTGCCAGCGGGCACAGATACGCAGTATTTT
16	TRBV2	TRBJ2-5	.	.	CASKKLAGLDQETQYF	TGTGCCAGCAAGAAACTGGCGGGTTTAGACCAAGAGACCCAGTACTTC
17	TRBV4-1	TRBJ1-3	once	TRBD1	CASSQPGTGVLRNTIYF	TGCGCCAGCAGCCAGCCCGGGACAGGGGTTTTGAGAAACACCATATATTTT
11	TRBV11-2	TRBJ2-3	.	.	CASSPEVTQYF	TGTGCCAGCAGCCCGGAAGTAACGCAGTATTTT
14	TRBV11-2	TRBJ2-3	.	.	CASSLGWGKDTQYF	TGTGCCAGCAGCTTAGGATGGGGCAAGGATACGCAGTATTTT
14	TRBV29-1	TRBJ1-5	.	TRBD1	CSVGQGREGQPQHF	TGCAGCGTTGGACAGGGGAGGGAAGGTCAGCCCCAGCATTTT
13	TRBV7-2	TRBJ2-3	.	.	CASSLSSTDTQYF	TGTGCCAGCAGCTTGTCCAGCACAGATACGCAGTATTTT
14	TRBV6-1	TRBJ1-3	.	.	CASSTRGSGNTIYF	TGTGCCAGCAGCACACGGGGGTCGGGAAACACCATATATTTT